This TCR beta chain was captured by sequencing in a study of T cell changes during pregnancy in multiple sclerosis. The V segment lost 6 bases and the J segment 2 bases; nucleotides outside the gene matches: 9. This CDR3 is 16 amino acids long. The germline V gene has CDR1 MDHEN and CDR2 SYDVKM. Sequencing used immunoSEQ multiplex PCR; TCRdb keeps in-frame clones, though not all of them. The table lists about 34,000 clones, around 90% of them singletons. V and J are TRBV28 and TRBJ1-5, with TRBD1 identical over 8 bases. The source was peripheral blood, collected in the second trimester of pregnancy. This receptor was identified in a female donor in good health, enrolled as a control in a pregnancy study. CDR3 residues: CASSSLWTGRNQPQHF. The DNA for the CDR3 is TGTGCCAGCAGCAGTTTATGGACAGGGCGCAATCAGCCCCAGCATTTT.